This T cell receptor (beta chain) came from a study of CD8 T cells in ankylosing spondylitis. Notes on the study in general: There was a TCR beta motif, made of eight highly homologous variants, that appeared characteristic of ankylosing spondylitis blood.

Note on this clonotype: Its antigen is still unknown.

The V and J ends lost 4 bases and 9 bases respectively, with 12 bases between them. Germline CDR1 LGHDT, CDR2 YNNKEL (reference sequence). CDR3 length: 12 residues. In TCRdb, the 5' RACE reads were re-called with MiXCR into one record per CDR3 protein. Here the sample spans under 850,000 distinct CDR3 sequences, 15% to 20% being singletons. The sequencing input was blood, either unsorted or a sorted T cell fraction (not recorded which). This TCR derives from a male donor with ankylosing spondylitis. V and J are TRBV3-1 and TRBJ1-2; TRBD1 might be the D (5 bases). The CDR3 coding sequence is TGTGCCAGCAGCCCCCTCGGGGGGAGCTACACCTTC. Its protein is CASSPLGGSYTF.